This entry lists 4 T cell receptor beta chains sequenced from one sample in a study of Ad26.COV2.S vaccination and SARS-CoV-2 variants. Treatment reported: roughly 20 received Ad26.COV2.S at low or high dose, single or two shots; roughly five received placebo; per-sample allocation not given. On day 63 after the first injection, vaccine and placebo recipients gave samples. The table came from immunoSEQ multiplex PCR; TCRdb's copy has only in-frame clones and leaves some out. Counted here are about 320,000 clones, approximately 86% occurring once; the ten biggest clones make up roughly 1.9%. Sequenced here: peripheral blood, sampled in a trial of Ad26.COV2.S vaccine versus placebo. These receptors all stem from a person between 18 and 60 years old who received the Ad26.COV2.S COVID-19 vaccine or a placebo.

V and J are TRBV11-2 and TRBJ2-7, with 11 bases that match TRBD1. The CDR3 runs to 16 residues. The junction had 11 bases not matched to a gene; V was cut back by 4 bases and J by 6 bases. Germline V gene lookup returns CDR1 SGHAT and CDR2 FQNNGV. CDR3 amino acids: CASSSILRDRGSEQYF. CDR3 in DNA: TGTGCCAGCAGCTCGATACTCCGGGACAGGGGGAGCGAGCAGTACTTC.

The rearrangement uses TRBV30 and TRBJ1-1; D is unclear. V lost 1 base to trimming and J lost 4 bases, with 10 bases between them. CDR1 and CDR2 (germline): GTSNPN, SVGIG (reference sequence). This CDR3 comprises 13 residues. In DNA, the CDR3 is TGTGCCTGGAGTGGATCTCGCTTCACTGAAGCTTTCTTT. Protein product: CAWSGSRFTEAFF.

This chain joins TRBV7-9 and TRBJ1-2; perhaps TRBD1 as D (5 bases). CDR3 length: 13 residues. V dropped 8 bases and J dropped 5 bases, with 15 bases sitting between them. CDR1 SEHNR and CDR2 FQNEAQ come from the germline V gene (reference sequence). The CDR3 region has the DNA TGTGCCAGCGAGGCAGGGATCACTTATGGCTACACCTTC. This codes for CASEAGITYGYTF. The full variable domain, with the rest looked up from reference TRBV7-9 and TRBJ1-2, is DTGVSQNPRHKITKRGQNVTFRCDPISEHNRLYWYRQTLGQGPEFLTYFQNEAQLEKSRLLSDRFSAERPKGSFSTLEIQRTEQGDSAMYLCASEAGITYGYTFGSGTRLTVV.

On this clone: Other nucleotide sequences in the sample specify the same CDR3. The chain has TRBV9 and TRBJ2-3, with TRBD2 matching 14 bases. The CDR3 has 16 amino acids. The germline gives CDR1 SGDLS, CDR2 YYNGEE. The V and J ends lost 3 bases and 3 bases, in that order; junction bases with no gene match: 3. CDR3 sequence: CASSARTSGGTDTQYF. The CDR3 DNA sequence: TGTGCCAGCAGCGCCCGGACTAGCGGGGGGACAGATACGCAGTATTTT.